The clone carrying this TCR beta chain appeared a few times. Its antigen is not known. TCRdb called the 5' RACE reads again in MiXCR, with one record for every CDR3 protein. The sample lists a few hundred thousand distinct CDR3 sequences; 20% to 25% were seen once. The record originates from a study of T-cell memory formation after mild COVID-19. Overall study findings and caveats: Chiefly within CM and EM were the contracting CD4+ clones; CD8+ ones were within EMRA.

This CDR3 is 15 amino acids long. Germline V lookup: CDR1 LGHDT, CDR2 YNNKEL (reference sequence). Losses at the gene ends were 4 bases for V and 3 bases for J; bases not matched to a gene: 7. This sequence originates from an adult woman who had mild COVID-19 (a few samples of this study predate the infection). Cell type and time point are not known. The sample comprised PBMCs or a T cell subset sorted from them (not recorded which). This chain connects TRBV3-1 to TRBJ2-7; 9 bases align to TRBD1. Written as DNA, the CDR3 is TGTGCCAGCAGCCTGCTAGGGACAGGGATCTACGAGCAGTACTTC. It encodes CASSLLGTGIYEQYF.